Presented here are 13 T cell receptor beta chains from one specimen sequenced in a study of PD-1 blockade in classical Hodgkin lymphoma. Noted time point: cycle 4 day 1 (C4D1), after more than five weeks of nivolumab. Each patient relapsed following autologous stem cell transplantation, and prior brentuximab vedotin exposure differed. The table came from immunoSEQ multiplex PCR; TCRdb's copy has only in-frame clones and leaves some out. The sample consists of 43,000 or so clones, around 80% of them appearing once. Specimen: peripheral blood mononuclear cells (PBMCs), collected before the fourth cycle of nivolumab. Source of these receptors: a human donor with classical Hodgkin lymphoma.

The rearrangement uses TRBV7-2 and TRBJ1-1, with D perhaps TRBD1 (5 bases). V dropped 2 bases and J dropped 4 bases, with 11 bases sitting between them. The CDR3 has 14 residues. Germline V gives CDR1 SGHTA, CDR2 FQGNSA. The CDR3 region is CASSLWAGGTEAFF. The CDR3 coding sequence is TGTGCCAGCAGCTTATGGGCTGGGGGCACTGAAGCTTTCTTT. Complete variable domain (other parts from reference TRBV7-2 and TRBJ1-1): GAGVSQSPSNKVTEKGKDVELRCDPISGHTALYWYRQSLGQGLEFLIYFQGNSAPDKSGLPSDRFSAERTGGSVSTLTIQRTQQEDSAVYLCASSLWAGGTEAFFGQGTRLTVV.

CDR3 sequence (DNA): TGTGCCAGCTCACCGGGACAGTCCTACGAGCAGTACTTC. Its protein is CASSPGQSYEQYF. The chain links TRBV18 to TRBJ2-7, with 7 bases aligning to TRBD1. CDR1 is KGHSH, CDR2 LQKENI, per germline. V lost 3 bases to trimming and J lost 1 base; unmatched junction nucleotides: 0. This CDR3 region has 13 residues.

Regarding this clone: Different DNA sequences within this sample yield the same CDR3. CDR3 residues: CASSSPNTGELFF. The CDR3 DNA reads TGTGCCAGCAGCTCACCAAACACCGGGGAGCTGTTTTTT. This chain connects TRBV7-3 to TRBJ2-2, with D unresolved. Trimming took 4 bases from V and 2 from J, leaving 5 bases between them. The germline V gene encodes CDR1 SGHTA and CDR2 FQGTGA. The length of the CDR3 is 13 residues.

The rearrangement joins TRBV5-6 to TRBJ2-3; D is unresolved. V shed 0 bases and J shed 2 bases, with 4 bases lying between them. The CDR3 sequence is 13 residues long. From germline, CDR1 is SGHDT and CDR2 YYEEEE. The CDR3 DNA reads as TGTGCCAGCAGCTTGGTGTTCACAGATACGCAGTATTTT. Its protein product is CASSLVFTDTQYF.

V and J are TRBV5-1 and TRBJ2-5; D is unclear. The CDR3 length is 11 residues. The germline V gene has CDR1 SGHRS and CDR2 YFSETQ. Trimming stripped 4 bases from V and 0 bases from J, with 1 base between. The CDR3 is CASSNQETQYF. The CDR3 DNA reads TGCGCCAGCAGCAACCAAGAGACCCAGTACTTC.

The chain combines TRBV5-1 with TRBJ2-7; D uncertain. CDR3 length equals 13 residues. The germline gives CDR1 SGHRS, CDR2 YFSETQ. V was pared by 3 bases and J by 1 base, with 8 bases between. The CDR3 DNA follows: TGCGCCAGCAGCTCCGACGGATCCTACGAGCAGTACTTC. Its protein product is CASSSDGSYEQYF.

In this sample, this clone turned up once. This chain uses TRBV5-1 with TRBJ2-3; possible D gene TRBD2, 5 bases. Germline-derived CDR1 and CDR2 are SGHRS and YFSETQ. CDR3 length: 16 residues. Trimming stripped 0 bases from V and 0 bases from J, with 11 bases between. CDR3: CASSLGGDTSTDTQYF. The CDR3 DNA reads as TGCGCCAGCAGCTTGGGGGGAGATACTAGCACAGATACGCAGTATTTT.

The chain recombines TRBV7-2 with TRBJ1-2; 7 bases are shared with TRBD1. This CDR3 contains 13 residues. CDR1 is SGHTA, CDR2 FQGNSA, per germline. V lost 4 bases to trimming and J lost 4 bases; unmatched junction nucleotides: 3. The CDR3 reads CASSYDRAYGYTF. The CDR3, as DNA: TGTGCCAGCAGCTATGACAGGGCCTATGGCTACACCTTC. Full variable domain (missing parts from reference TRBV7-2 and TRBJ1-2): GAGVSQSPSNKVTEKGKDVELRCDPISGHTALYWYRQSLGQGLEFLIYFQGNSAPDKSGLPSDRFSAERTGGSVSTLTIQRTQQEDSAVYLCASSYDRAYGYTFGSGTRLTVV.

This chain connects TRBV7-2 to TRBJ1-2; D gene ambiguous. There are 14 residues in the CDR3. Trimming cost V 0 bases and J 8 bases, with 13 bases left between them. In germline, CDR1 is SGHTA, CDR2 FQGNSA. CDR3: CASSLARTAYGYTF. CDR3 in DNA: TGTGCCAGCAGCTTAGCGCGTACAGCATACGGCTACACCTTC.

This rearrangement joins TRBV6-6 to TRBJ1-5; TRBD1 is a possible D gene (6 bases). Germline lookup yields CDR1 MNHNY and CDR2 SVGAGI (reference sequence). Trimming took 0 bases from V and 5 from J, leaving 14 bases between them. The CDR3 runs to 16 residues. This CDR3 is CASSYSMVPGDQPQHF. In DNA, the CDR3 is TGTGCCAGCAGTTACTCGATGGTACCAGGGGATCAGCCCCAGCATTTT.

This sequence joins TRBV11-2 and TRBJ1-6, with D possibly being TRBD1 (6 bases). CDR3 length: 16 residues. Trimming cost V 4 bases and J 3 bases, with 13 bases left between them. Germline V gene data show CDR1 as SGHAT and CDR2 as FQNNGV. CDR3 sequence (DNA): TGTGCCAGCAGCTATGACGGGACAATCTATAATTCACCCCTCCACTTT. This gives the protein CASSYDGTIYNSPLHF. Full variable domain (missing parts from reference TRBV11-2 and TRBJ1-6): EAGVAQSPRYKIIEKRQSVAFWCNPISGHATLYWYQQILGQGPKLLIQFQNNGVVDDSQLPKDRFSAERLKGVDSTLKIQPAKLEDSAVYLCASSYDGTIYNSPLHFGNGTRLTVT.

The chain links TRBV7-9 to TRBJ2-3; no clear D gene. Germline V gene lookup returns CDR1 SEHNR and CDR2 FQNEAQ (reference sequence). This CDR3 contains 14 residues. V shed 3 bases and J shed 1 base, with 8 bases lying between them. The CDR3 region is CASSFSPGTDTQYF. The DNA for the CDR3 is TGTGCCAGCAGCTTCTCACCTGGCACAGATACGCAGTATTTT.

This chain uses TRBV7-9 with TRBJ2-2; maybe TRBD2 (6 bases). The CDR3 length is 16 residues. Trimming shortened V by 4 bases and J by 11 bases, and 23 bases separated the two germline ends. CDR1 SEHNR and CDR2 FQNEAQ come from the germline V gene (reference sequence). In nucleotides, the CDR3 is TGTGCCAGCAGCTCTCCGGGACGCATGGGACTCGGTGAGCTGTTTTTT. Its translation: CASSSPGRMGLGELFF. Based on the CDR3 plus reference TRBV7-9 and TRBJ2-2, the full variable domain is DTGVSQNPRHKITKRGQNVTFRCDPISEHNRLYWYRQTLGQGPEFLTYFQNEAQLEKSRLLSDRFSAERPKGSFSTLEIQRTEQGDSAMYLCASSSPGRMGLGELFFGEGSRLTVL.